This T cell receptor beta chain stems from a study of Graves' ophthalmopathy and Graves' hyperthyroidism. The CDR3 contains 17 residues. Trimming removed 4 bases from V and 2 bases from J; junction bases left unmatched: 9. Germline CDR1 and CDR2: LGHDT and YNNKEL (reference sequence). For repertoire sequencing, the TCR beta CDR3 regions were amplified from RNA transcripts. Investigators did first-round RT-PCR with HTBI primers, then second-round multiplex PCR. TCRdb redid the calling of the multiplex PCR reads with MiXCR, one entry per CDR3 protein. The sample lists roughly 400,000 distinct CDR3 sequences; 15% to 19% were seen once. Patients with other autoimmune diseases, uncontrolled infections, pregnancy or lactation were excluded.

The receptor was isolated from a woman aged 18-30 years with stable Graves' hyperthyroidism. Sequencing input: peripheral blood. The chain has TRBV3-1 and TRBJ2-4; 9 bases map to TRBD2. CDR3 residues: CASSLGLASSPKNIQYF. As DNA, the CDR3 is TGTGCCAGCAGCCTTGGACTAGCGTCCTCTCCCAAAAACATTCAGTACTTC.